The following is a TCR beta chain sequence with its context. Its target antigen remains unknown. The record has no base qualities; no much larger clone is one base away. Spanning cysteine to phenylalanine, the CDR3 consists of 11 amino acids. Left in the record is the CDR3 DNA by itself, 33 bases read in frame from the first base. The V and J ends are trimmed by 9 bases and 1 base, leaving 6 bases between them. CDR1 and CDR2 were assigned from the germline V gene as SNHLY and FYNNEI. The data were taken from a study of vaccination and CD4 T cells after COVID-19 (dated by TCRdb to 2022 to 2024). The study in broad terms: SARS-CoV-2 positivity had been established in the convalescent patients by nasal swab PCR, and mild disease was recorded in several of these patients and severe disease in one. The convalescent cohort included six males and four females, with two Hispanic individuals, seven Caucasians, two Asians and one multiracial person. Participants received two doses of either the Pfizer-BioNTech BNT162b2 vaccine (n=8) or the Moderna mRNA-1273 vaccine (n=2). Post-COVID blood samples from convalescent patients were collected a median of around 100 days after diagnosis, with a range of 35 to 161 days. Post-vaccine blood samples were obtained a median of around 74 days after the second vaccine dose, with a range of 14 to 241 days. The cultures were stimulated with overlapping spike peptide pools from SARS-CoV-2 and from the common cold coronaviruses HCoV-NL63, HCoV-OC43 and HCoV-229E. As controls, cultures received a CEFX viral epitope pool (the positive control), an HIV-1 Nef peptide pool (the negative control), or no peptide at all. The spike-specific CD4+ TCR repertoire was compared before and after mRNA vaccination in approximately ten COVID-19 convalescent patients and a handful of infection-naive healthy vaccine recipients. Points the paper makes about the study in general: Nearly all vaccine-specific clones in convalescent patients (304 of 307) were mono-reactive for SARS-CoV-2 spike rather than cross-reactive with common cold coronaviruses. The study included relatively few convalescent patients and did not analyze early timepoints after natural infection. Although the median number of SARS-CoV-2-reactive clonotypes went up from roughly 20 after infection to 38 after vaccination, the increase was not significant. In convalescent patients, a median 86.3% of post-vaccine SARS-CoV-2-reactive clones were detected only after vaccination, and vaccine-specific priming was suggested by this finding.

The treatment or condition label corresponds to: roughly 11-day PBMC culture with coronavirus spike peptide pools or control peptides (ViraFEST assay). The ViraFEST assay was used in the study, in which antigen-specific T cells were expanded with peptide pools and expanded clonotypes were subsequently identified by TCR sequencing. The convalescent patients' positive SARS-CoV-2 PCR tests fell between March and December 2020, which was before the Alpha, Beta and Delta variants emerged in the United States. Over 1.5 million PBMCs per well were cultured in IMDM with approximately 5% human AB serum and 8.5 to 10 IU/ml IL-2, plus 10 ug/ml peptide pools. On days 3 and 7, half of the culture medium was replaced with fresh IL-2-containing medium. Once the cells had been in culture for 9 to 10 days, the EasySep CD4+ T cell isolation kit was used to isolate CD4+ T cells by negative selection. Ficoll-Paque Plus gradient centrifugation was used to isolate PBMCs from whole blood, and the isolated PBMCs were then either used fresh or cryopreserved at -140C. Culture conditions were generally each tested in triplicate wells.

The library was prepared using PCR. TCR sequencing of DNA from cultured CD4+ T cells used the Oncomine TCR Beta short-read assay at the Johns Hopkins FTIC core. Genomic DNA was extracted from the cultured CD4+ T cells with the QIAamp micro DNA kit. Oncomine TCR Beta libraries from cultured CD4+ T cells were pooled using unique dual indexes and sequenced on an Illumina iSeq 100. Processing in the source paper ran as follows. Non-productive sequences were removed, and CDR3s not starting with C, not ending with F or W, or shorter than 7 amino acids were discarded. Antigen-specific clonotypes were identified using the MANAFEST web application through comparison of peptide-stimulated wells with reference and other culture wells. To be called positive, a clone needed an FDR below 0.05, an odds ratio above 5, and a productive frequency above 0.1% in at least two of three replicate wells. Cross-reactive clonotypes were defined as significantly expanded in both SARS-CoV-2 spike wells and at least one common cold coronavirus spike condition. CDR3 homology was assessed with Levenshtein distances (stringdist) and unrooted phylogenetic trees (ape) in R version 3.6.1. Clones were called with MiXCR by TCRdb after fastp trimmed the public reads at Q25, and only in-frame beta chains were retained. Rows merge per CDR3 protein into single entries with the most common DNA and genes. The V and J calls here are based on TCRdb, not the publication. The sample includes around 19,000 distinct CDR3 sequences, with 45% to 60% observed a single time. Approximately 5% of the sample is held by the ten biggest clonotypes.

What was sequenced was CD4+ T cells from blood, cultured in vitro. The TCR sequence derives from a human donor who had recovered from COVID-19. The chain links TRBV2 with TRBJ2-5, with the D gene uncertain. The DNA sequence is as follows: TGTGCCAGTCTCCTCCAAGAGACCCAGTACTTC. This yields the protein CASLLQETQYF.